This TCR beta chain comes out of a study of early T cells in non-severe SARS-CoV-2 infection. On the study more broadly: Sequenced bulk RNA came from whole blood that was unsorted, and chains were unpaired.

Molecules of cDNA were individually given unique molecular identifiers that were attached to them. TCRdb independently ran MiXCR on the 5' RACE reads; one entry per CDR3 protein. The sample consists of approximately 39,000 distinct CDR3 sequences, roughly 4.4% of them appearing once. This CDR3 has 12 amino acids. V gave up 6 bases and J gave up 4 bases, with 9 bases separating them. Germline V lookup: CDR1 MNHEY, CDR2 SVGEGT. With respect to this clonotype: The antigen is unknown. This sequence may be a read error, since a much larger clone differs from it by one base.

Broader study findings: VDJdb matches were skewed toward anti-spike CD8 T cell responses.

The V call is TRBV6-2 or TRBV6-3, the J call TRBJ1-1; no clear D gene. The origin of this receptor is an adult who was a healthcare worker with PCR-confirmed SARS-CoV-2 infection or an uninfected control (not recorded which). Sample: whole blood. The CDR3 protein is CASSTLGTEAFF. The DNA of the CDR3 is TGTGCCAGCAGCACCCTGGGCACTGAAGCTTTCTTT.